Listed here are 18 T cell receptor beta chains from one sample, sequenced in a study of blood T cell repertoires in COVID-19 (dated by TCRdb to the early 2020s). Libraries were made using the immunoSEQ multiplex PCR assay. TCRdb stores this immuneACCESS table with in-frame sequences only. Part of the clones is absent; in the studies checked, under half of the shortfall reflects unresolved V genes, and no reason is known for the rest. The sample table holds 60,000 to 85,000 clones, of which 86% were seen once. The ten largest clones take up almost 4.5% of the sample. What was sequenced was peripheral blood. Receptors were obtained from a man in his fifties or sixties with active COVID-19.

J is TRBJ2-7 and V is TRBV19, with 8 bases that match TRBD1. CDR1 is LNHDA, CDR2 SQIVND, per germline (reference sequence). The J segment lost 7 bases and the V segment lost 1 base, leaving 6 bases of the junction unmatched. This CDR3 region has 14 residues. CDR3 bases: TGTGCCAGTAGTATAGGGACAGGGATCCGGGAGCAGTACTTC. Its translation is CASSIGTGIREQYF.

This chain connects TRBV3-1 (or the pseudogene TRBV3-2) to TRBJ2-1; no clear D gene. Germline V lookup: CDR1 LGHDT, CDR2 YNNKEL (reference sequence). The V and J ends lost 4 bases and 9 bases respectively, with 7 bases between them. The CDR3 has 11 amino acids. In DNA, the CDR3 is TGTGCCAGCAGCCGATGGGCTGAGCAGTTCTTC. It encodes CASSRWAEQFF.

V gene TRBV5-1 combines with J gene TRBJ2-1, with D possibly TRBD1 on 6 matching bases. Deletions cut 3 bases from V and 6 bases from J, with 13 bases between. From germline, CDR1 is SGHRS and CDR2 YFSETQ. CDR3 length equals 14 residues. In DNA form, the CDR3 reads TGCGCCAGCAGCTACCAGGGGCGCATCAATGAGCAGTTCTTC. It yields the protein CASSYQGRINEQFF.

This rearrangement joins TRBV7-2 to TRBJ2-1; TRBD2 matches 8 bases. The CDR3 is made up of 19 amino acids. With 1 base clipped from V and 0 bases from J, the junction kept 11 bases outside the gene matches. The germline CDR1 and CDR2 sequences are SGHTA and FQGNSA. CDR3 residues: CASSLGVPGGGSSYNEQFF. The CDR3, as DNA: TGTGCCAGCAGCTTAGGAGTCCCGGGCGGGGGGAGCTCCTACAATGAGCAGTTCTTC.

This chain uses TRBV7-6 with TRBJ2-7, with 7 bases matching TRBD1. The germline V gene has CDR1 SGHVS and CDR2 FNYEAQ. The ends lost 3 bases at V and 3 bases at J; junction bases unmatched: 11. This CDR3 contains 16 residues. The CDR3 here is CASSLAGGRGSYEQYF. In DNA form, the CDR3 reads TGTGCCAGCAGCTTGGCAGGTGGCAGGGGGAGCTACGAGCAGTACTTC.

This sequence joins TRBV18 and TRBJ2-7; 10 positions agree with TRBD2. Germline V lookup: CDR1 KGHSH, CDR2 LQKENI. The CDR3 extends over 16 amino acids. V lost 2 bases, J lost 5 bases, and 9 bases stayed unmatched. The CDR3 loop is CASSPTPSGRGNEQYF. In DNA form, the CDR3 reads TGTGCCAGCTCACCAACGCCTAGCGGGAGAGGGAACGAGCAGTACTTC.

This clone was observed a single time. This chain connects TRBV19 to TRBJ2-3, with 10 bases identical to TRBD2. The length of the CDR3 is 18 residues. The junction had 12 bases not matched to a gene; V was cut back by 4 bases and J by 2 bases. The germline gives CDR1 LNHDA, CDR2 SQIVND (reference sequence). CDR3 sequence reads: CASSKRFWTSGDTDTQYF. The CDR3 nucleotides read TGTGCCAGTAGTAAACGATTCTGGACTAGCGGAGACACAGATACGCAGTATTTT. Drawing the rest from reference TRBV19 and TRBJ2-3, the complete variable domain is DGGITQSPKYLFRKEGQNVTLSCEQNLNHDAMYWYRQDPGQGLRLIYYSQIVNDFQKGDIAEGYSVSREKKESFPLTVTSAQKNPTAFYLCASSKRFWTSGDTDTQYFGPGTRLTVL.

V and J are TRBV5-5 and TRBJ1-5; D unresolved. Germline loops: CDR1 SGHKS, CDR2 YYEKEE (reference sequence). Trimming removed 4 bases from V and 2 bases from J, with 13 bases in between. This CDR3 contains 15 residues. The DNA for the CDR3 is TGTGCCAGCAGCCCGAACACCTTGGGCAATCAGCCCCAGCATTTT. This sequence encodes CASSPNTLGNQPQHF.

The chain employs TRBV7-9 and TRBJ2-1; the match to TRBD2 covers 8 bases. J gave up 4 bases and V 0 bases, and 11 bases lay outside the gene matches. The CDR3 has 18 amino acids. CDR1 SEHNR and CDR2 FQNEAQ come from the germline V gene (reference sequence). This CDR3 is CASSLAGGRAGVYNEQFF. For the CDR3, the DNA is TGTGCCAGCAGCTTAGCAGGGGGAAGAGCGGGGGTTTACAATGAGCAGTTCTTC. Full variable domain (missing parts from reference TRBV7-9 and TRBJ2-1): DTGVSQNPRHKITKRGQNVTFRCDPISEHNRLYWYRQTLGQGPEFLTYFQNEAQLEKSRLLSDRFSAERPKGSFSTLEIQRTEQGDSAMYLCASSLAGGRAGVYNEQFFGPGTRLTVL.

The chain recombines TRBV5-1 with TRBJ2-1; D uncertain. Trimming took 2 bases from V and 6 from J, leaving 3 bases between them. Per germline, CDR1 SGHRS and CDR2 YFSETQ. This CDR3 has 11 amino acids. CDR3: CASSLLNEQFF. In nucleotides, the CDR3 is TGCGCCAGCAGCTTACTCAATGAGCAGTTCTTC.

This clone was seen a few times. The CDR3 DNA reads as TGCGCCAGCAGCCCGGGGACAGGGGGCGGGTACGGCTACACCTTC. Translating it yields CASSPGTGGGYGYTF. The V and J genes are TRBV4-3 and TRBJ1-2, with 12 bases that match TRBD1. The CDR3 runs 15 residues. V shed 4 bases, J shed 8 bases, and the junction held 8 bases outside the gene matches. CDR1 and CDR2 from the germline V gene are LGHNA and YSLEER.

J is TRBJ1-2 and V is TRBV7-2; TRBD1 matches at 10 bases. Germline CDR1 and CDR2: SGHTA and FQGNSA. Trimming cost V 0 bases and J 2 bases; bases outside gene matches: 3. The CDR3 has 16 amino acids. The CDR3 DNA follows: TGTGCCAGCAGCTTAGCCTGGGGACAGGGGAACTATGGCTACACCTTC. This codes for CASSLAWGQGNYGYTF.

The CDR3 protein is CASSPDTYQPQHF. The CDR3 bases are TGTGCCAGCAGCCCCGACACTTATCAGCCCCAGCATTTT. The chain recombines TRBV7-2 with TRBJ1-5; D remains ambiguous. CDR3 length: 13 residues. Germline CDR1 reads SGHTA; CDR2 reads FQGNSA. Trimming took off 5 bases at V and 5 bases at J, with 10 bases between the two ends.

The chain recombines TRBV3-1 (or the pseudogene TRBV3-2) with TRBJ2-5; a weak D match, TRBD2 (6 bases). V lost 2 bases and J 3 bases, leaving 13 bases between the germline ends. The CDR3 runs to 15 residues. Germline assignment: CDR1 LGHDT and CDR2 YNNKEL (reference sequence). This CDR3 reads CASSQLLAAEETQYF. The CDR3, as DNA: TGTGCCAGCAGCCAATTACTAGCTGCGGAAGAGACCCAGTACTTC.

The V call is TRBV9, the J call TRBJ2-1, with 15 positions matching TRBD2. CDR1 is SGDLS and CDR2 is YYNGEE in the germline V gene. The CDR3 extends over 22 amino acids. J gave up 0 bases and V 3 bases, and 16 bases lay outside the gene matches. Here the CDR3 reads CASSANITGTSGRLSSYNEQFF. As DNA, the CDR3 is TGTGCCAGCAGCGCGAACATCACCGGGACTAGCGGGAGGTTGAGCTCCTACAATGAGCAGTTCTTC.

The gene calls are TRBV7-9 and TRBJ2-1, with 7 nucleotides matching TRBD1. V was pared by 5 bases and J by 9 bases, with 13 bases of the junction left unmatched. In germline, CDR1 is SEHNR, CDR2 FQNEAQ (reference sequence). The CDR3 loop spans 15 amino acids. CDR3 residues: CASSRGGGSTGEQFF. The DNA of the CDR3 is TGTGCCAGCAGCAGAGGGGGCGGATCTACCGGTGAGCAGTTCTTC.

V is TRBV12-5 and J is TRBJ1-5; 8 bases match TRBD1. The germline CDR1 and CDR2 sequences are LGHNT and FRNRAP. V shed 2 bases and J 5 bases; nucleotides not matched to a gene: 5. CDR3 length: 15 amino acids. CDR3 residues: CASGLRGQAHQPQHF. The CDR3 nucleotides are TGTGCTAGTGGTTTGAGGGGACAGGCCCATCAGCCCCAGCATTTT. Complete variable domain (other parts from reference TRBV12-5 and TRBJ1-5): DARVTQTPRHKVTEMGQEVTMRCQPILGHNTVFWYRQTMMQGLELLAYFRNRAPLDDSGMPKDRFSAEMPDATLATLKIQPSEPRDSAVYFCASGLRGQAHQPQHFGDGTRLSIL.

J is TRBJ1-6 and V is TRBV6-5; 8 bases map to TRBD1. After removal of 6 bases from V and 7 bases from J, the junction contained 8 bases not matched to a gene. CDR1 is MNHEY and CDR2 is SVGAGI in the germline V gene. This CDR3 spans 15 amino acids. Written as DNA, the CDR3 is TGTGCCAGCAGCGTCGCAGGGGGCAAAAATTCACCCCTCCACTTT. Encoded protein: CASSVAGGKNSPLHF.